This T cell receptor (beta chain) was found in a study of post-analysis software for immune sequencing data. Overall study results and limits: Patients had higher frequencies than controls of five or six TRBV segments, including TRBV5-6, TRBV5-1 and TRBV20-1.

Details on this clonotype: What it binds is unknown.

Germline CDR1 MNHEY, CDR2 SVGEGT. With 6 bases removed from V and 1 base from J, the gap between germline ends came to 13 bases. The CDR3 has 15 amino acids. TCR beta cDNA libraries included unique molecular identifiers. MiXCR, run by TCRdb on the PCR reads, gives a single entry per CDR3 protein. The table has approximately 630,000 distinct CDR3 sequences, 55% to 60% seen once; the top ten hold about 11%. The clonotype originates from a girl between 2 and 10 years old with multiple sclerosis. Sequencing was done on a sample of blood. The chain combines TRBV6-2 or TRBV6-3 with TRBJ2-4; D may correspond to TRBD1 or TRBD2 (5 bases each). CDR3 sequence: CASSLLGEAKNIQYF. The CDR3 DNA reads TGTGCCAGCAGCCTTCTGGGGGAGGCCAAAAACATTCAGTACTTC.